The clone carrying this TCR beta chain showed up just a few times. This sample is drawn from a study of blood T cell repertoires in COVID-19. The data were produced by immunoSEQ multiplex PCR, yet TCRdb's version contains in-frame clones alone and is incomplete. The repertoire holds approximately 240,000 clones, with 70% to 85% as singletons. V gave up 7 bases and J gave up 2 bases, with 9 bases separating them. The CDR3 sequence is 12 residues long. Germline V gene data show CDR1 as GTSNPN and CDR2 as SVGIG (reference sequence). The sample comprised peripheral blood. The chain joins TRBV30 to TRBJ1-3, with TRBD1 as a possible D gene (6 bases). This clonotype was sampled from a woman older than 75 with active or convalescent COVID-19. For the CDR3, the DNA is TGTGCCTCAGGGGTGACTGGAAACACCATATATTTT. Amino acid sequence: CASGVTGNTIYF. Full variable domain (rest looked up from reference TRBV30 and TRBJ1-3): SQTIHQWPATLVQPVGSPLSLECTVEGTSNPNLYWYRQAAGRGLQLLFYSVGIGQISSEVPQNLSASRPQDRQFILSSKKLLLSDSGFYLCASGVTGNTIYFGEGSWLTVV.